Sequencing of this T cell receptor beta chain was carried out in a study of T cell responses to AZD1222 COVID-19 vaccine. This clone has just one count. Sequencing used immunoSEQ multiplex PCR; TCRdb keeps in-frame clones, though not all of them. The data contain 90,000 to 150,000 clones, roughly 90% of them seen just once; the ten biggest clones take up 7% to 8.5%. The input for sequencing was peripheral blood, taken on day 0 of AZD1222 vaccination. This clonotype was sampled from an adult in good health.

The CDR3 DNA is TGCGCCAGCAGCTTCGGGACAGGGATATTGAACACTGAAGCTTTCTTT. This codes for CASSFGTGILNTEAFF. V and J are TRBV5-1 and TRBJ1-1; TRBD1 matches at 9 bases. CDR1 is SGHRS and CDR2 is YFSETQ in the germline V gene. This CDR3 spans 16 amino acids. V gave up 2 bases and J gave up 0 bases; unmatched junction bases: 5.